This TCR beta chain stems from a study of glioma-infiltrating T cells after dendritic cell vaccination. Whole-study results and caveats: TCR clonality showed no direct relationship with survival. Few patients contributed both blood and tumor specimens. Longer survival after dendritic cell vaccination followed higher pretreatment TIL content.

The V segment lost 6 bases and the J segment 11 bases; nucleotides outside the gene matches: 10. Germline CDR1 SGHRS, CDR2 YFSETQ. CDR3 size: 15 residues. A remark on this clone: Its antigen is unknown.

Data came from immunoSEQ multiplex PCR; TCRdb stores just in-frame clones and leaves some out. The sample lists roughly 82,000 clones; about 90% were seen once. The sample in question was blood, obtained before dendritic cell vaccination. The sequence came from a human donor with glioblastoma. V and J are TRBV5-1 and TRBJ1-6; 11 bases map to TRBD1. As DNA, the CDR3 is TGCGCCAGCACCATGGGGGGACAGGGGGGAACACCCCTCCACTTT. Its translation is CASTMGGQGGTPLHF.